The T cell receptor beta chain under discussion was sequenced for a study of blood T cell repertoires in COVID-19. On the study more broadly: The United States, Italy and Spain were the sources of the acute and convalescent COVID-19 samples.

Measured with immunoSEQ multiplex PCR; TCRdb has only the in-frame clones, and not every one. The sample contains nearly 80,000 clones, over 80% of which appear only once. From germline, CDR1 is SGHRS and CDR2 YFSETQ. V shed 2 bases and J shed 8 bases, with 14 bases lying between them. CDR3 length equals 15 residues. The receptor was derived from a man in his forties or fifties with acute or convalescent COVID-19. The V gene is TRBV5-1, the J gene TRBJ1-6; possible D gene TRBD1, 6 bases. The material sequenced was peripheral blood. CDR3 region: CASSLFGGQDSPLHF. CDR3 coding DNA: TGCGCCAGCAGCTTATTCGGGGGGCAGGATTCACCCCTCCACTTT.